This T cell receptor (beta chain) was captured by sequencing in a study of shared clonotypes between healthy human individuals. Study-wide results and caveats: Specimens sampled were limited to blood, with tissue repertoires likely differing.

Clones were sequenced by immunoSEQ multiplex PCR, and TCRdb holds only the in-frame ones, with some missing. The sample lists 450,000 to 700,000 clones, around 95% occurring once. Comments on this clone: Antigen: not known.

The naive CD8 subset, CD45RO-negative cells positively selected for CCR7, excluded terminally differentiated effector memory CD45RA+ cells. The donor cohort consisted entirely of Caucasian adults residing in Nashville, Tennessee. The CDR3 runs to 15 residues. Germline V CDR1 and CDR2: LGHNA, YNFKEQ. The V gene end was trimmed by 1 base and the J gene end by 1 base; junction bases not matched to a gene: 4. The V gene is TRBV4-2, the J gene TRBJ2-7; 7 nucleotides match TRBD2. Specimen: naive CD8+ T cells sorted from blood. This clonotype was sampled from a woman in her 30s in good health. CDR3 coding DNA: TGTGCCAGCAGCCAAGTTATGGGACTATCCTACGAGCAGTACTTC. Its translation is CASSQVMGLSYEQYF.